The 2 T cell receptor beta chains reported below all come from one sample, sequenced in a study of cytomegalovirus exposure and HLA in healthy donors. Produced via immunoSEQ multiplex PCR; TCRdb's table is partial and in-frame only. The sample comprises about 150,000 clones, approximately 90% of which are singletons, and approximately 0.7% rests with the top ten. The material sequenced was PBMCs. Receptor source: a man aged 18 to 29 in good health and CMV-seronegative.

The chain recombines TRBV5-1 with TRBJ2-7; TRBD1 aligns across 12 bases. V lost 4 bases to trimming and J lost 4 bases; unmatched junction nucleotides: 6. The CDR3 loop spans 15 amino acids. Looked up from germline, CDR1 is SGHRS and CDR2 is YFSETQ. The CDR3 DNA reads as TGCGCCAGCAGCCCCGGGACAGGGGGCCGGTACGAGCAGTACGTC. As protein: CASSPGTGGRYEQYV.

The chain links TRBV6-6 to TRBJ1-6; TRBD1 agrees at 7 bases. V lost 5 bases to trimming and J lost 8 bases; unmatched junction nucleotides: 9. The CDR3 contains 15 residues. CDR1 is MNHNY, CDR2 SVGAGI, per germline (reference sequence). CDR3 amino acids: CASSPTDRSDSPLHF. The CDR3 region has the DNA TGTGCCAGCAGTCCGACGGACAGGTCGGATTCACCCCTCCACTTT.